This is a list of T cell receptor beta chains from one sample in a study of blood T cell repertoires in COVID-19. Some clones are missing from TCRdb's copy, which holds only in-frame ones; the method was immunoSEQ multiplex PCR. The table lists some 200,000 clones, 70% to 90% of them singletons. Sequences were obtained from peripheral blood. The receptor set was obtained from a man in his forties or fifties with COVID-19, enrolled during active disease. The CDR3 runs from the conserved cysteine through the conserved F or W. A D gene is named only where the DNA matches it firmly. Only some rows state a clone size, as once, few, many or a class for expanded clones.

j_call: TRBJ2-3
v_call: TRBV5-8
d_call: NA
clone_size: NA
cdr3_nt: TGTGCCAGCAGCTGGACAGGCACAGATACGCAGTATTTT
cdr3_aa: CASSWTGTDTQYF

j_call: TRBJ1-6
v_call: TRBV27
d_call: NA
clone_size: NA
cdr3_nt: TGTGCCAGCAGTCCGGGGTATAATTCACCCCTCCACTTT
cdr3_aa: CASSPGYNSPLHF

j_call: TRBJ1-2
v_call: TRBV4-2
d_call: NA
clone_size: NA
cdr3_nt: TGTGCCAGCAGCCAAGCAGGGGAAGAGCATGGCTACACCTTC
cdr3_aa: CASSQAGEEHGYTF

j_call: TRBJ2-7
v_call: TRBV10-1
d_call: NA
clone_size: NA
cdr3_nt: TGCGCCAGCAGTCGACAGGCGGATGCCTACGAGCAGTACTTC
cdr3_aa: CASSRQADAYEQYF

j_call: TRBJ1-3
v_call: TRBV6-6
d_call: TRBD1
clone_size: once
cdr3_nt: TGTGCCAGCAGTTACCCTAGGACAGGCTCTGGAAACACCATATATTTT
cdr3_aa: CASSYPRTGSGNTIYF

j_call: TRBJ2-7
v_call: TRBV7-9
d_call: TRBD2
clone_size: NA
cdr3_nt: TGTGCCAGCAGCTCCCGACTAGCGGGTACCTACGAGCAGTACTTC
cdr3_aa: CASSSRLAGTYEQYF

j_call: TRBJ2-7
v_call: TRBV6-5
d_call: NA
clone_size: NA
cdr3_nt: TGTGCCAGCACCCCGGGTGCCGACGTCTACGAGCAGTACTTC
cdr3_aa: CASTPGADVYEQYF

j_call: TRBJ2-3
v_call: TRBV9
d_call: NA
clone_size: NA
cdr3_nt: TGTGCCAGCAGCGTAGCACTAGTCACAGATACGCAGTATTTT
cdr3_aa: CASSVALVTDTQYF

j_call: TRBJ1-4
v_call: TRBV6-5
d_call: TRBD1
clone_size: NA
cdr3_nt: TGTGCCAGCAGTTACGCGACAGGGTTGGAAAAACTGTTTTTT
cdr3_aa: CASSYATGLEKLFF

j_call: TRBJ1-4
v_call: TRBV6-1
d_call: TRBD1
clone_size: NA
cdr3_nt: TGTGCCAGCAGTGAAGCGACAGGGGGGGGTGAAAAACTGTTTTTT
cdr3_aa: CASSEATGGGEKLFF

j_call: TRBJ1-4
v_call: TRBV25-1
d_call: NA
clone_size: NA
cdr3_nt: TGTGCCACAGGACAGCCACAGAATGAAAAACTGTTTTTT
cdr3_aa: CATGQPQNEKLFF

j_call: TRBJ1-3
v_call: TRBV19
d_call: NA
clone_size: once
cdr3_nt: TGTGCCAGTAGTATAGTTTACAGCCAAACGACAACTGGAAACACCATATATTTT
cdr3_aa: CASSIVYSQTTTGNTIYF

j_call: TRBJ1-1
v_call: TRBV19
d_call: TRBD1
clone_size: NA
cdr3_nt: TGTGCCAGTAGTATAGATGCACAGGGGGCAAGGAACACTGAAGCTTTCTTT
cdr3_aa: CASSIDAQGARNTEAFF

j_call: TRBJ2-7
v_call: TRBV27
d_call: NA
clone_size: NA
cdr3_nt: TGTGCCAGCAGTTTCGAGCGGCCAAGCTCCTACGAGCAGTACTTC
cdr3_aa: CASSFERPSSYEQYF

j_call: TRBJ2-5
v_call: TRBV24-1
d_call: TRBD1
clone_size: NA
cdr3_nt: TGTGCCACCAGTGATCCGGGACAGGGGACGGAGACCCAGTACTTC
cdr3_aa: CATSDPGQGTETQYF

j_call: TRBJ2-2
v_call: TRBV24-1
d_call: NA
clone_size: NA
cdr3_nt: TGTGCCACACAACAGAACACCGGGGAGCTGTTTTTT
cdr3_aa: CATQQNTGELFF

j_call: TRBJ2-7
v_call: TRBV10-3
d_call: TRBD1
clone_size: NA
cdr3_nt: TGTGCCATCAGTGAGTCGACAGGGGCGGGGAACGAGCAGTACTTC
cdr3_aa: CAISESTGAGNEQYF

j_call: TRBJ2-5
v_call: TRBV5-8
d_call: TRBD2
clone_size: NA
cdr3_nt: TGTGCCAGCATCCGGGGGGGCACCTGGGGAGAGACCCAGTACTTC
cdr3_aa: CASIRGGTWGETQYF

j_call: TRBJ2-7
v_call: TRBV6-5
d_call: NA
clone_size: NA
cdr3_nt: TGTGCCAGCAGTTTAAATACGAGGGGGGAGCAGTACTTC
cdr3_aa: CASSLNTRGEQYF

j_call: TRBJ1-1
v_call: TRBV6-5
d_call: NA
clone_size: NA
cdr3_nt: TGTGCCAGCAGTTACCGGGGTGGGACTGAAGCTTTCTTT
cdr3_aa: CASSYRGGTEAFF

j_call: TRBJ2-5
v_call: TRBV5-1
d_call: NA
clone_size: NA
cdr3_nt: TGCGCCAGCAGCTCCACCGGGACTTCAGTCGTTGAGACCCAGTACTTC
cdr3_aa: CASSSTGTSVVETQYF

j_call: TRBJ2-7
v_call: TRBV11-3
d_call: NA
clone_size: NA
cdr3_nt: TGTGCCAGCAGCTTAGGGCGGGGCTTGGCGGACGAGCAGTACTTC
cdr3_aa: CASSLGRGLADEQYF

j_call: TRBJ2-3
v_call: TRBV7-2
d_call: NA
clone_size: NA
cdr3_nt: TGTGCCAGCAGCTCCCGGGACTTTCCACTGGGATTAGATACGCAGTATTTT
cdr3_aa: CASSSRDFPLGLDTQYF

j_call: TRBJ1-5
v_call: TRBV27
d_call: TRBD1
clone_size: NA
cdr3_nt: TGTGCCAGCAGGTCCGGGACAGGGGATCAGCCCCAGCATTTT
cdr3_aa: CASRSGTGDQPQHF

j_call: TRBJ2-7
v_call: TRBV6-6
d_call: NA
clone_size: NA
cdr3_nt: TGTGCCAGCAGTCCGTCTTTCTACGAGCAGTACTTC
cdr3_aa: CASSPSFYEQYF

j_call: TRBJ1-1
v_call: TRBV19
d_call: NA
clone_size: few
cdr3_nt: TGTGCCAGTAGTATGGCGGGGCCTACTGAAGCTTTCTTT
cdr3_aa: CASSMAGPTEAFF

j_call: TRBJ2-1
v_call: TRBV12-5
d_call: TRBD2
clone_size: NA
cdr3_nt: TGTGCTAGTGGTTGGCGAACCGGGACTAGCGGAAACAATGAGCAGTTCTTC
cdr3_aa: CASGWRTGTSGNNEQFF

j_call: TRBJ1-5
v_call: TRBV2
d_call: TRBD1
clone_size: NA
cdr3_nt: TGTGCCAGCAACCCTGGACAGGGAGATCAGCCCCAGCATTTT
cdr3_aa: CASNPGQGDQPQHF

j_call: TRBJ2-1
v_call: TRBV7-3
d_call: TRBD2
clone_size: NA
cdr3_nt: TGTGCCAGCAGCTTAGGAACTAGCGGATACTACAATGAGCAGTTCTTC
cdr3_aa: CASSLGTSGYYNEQFF

j_call: TRBJ2-7
v_call: TRBV4-1
d_call: TRBD2
clone_size: few
cdr3_nt: TGCGCCAGCAGCCAAACAAGCGGGAGCGACTCCTACGAGCAGTACTTC
cdr3_aa: CASSQTSGSDSYEQYF

j_call: TRBJ2-2
v_call: TRBV4-1
d_call: NA
clone_size: NA
cdr3_nt: TGCGCCACTCAGGGACAGAACACCGGGGAGCTGTTTTTT
cdr3_aa: CATQGQNTGELFF

j_call: TRBJ2-7
v_call: TRBV2
d_call: TRBD1
clone_size: NA
cdr3_nt: TGTGCCAGCAGTGTTGAAGGGACAGGGGGCGAAAGGTACTTC
cdr3_aa: CASSVEGTGGERYF

j_call: TRBJ2-5
v_call: TRBV18
d_call: NA
clone_size: NA
cdr3_nt: TGTGCCAGCTCACCATCACTCCAAGAGACCCAGTACTTC
cdr3_aa: CASSPSLQETQYF

j_call: TRBJ2-7
v_call: TRBV7-2
d_call: TRBD2
clone_size: few
cdr3_nt: TGTGCCAGCAGCTTCCAGGGAGGGCCTTACTACGAGCAGTACTTC
cdr3_aa: CASSFQGGPYYEQYF

j_call: TRBJ2-3
v_call: TRBV29-1
d_call: TRBD1
clone_size: few
cdr3_nt: TGCAGCGATCGACAGGGGGCCTATACGCAGTATTTT
cdr3_aa: CSDRQGAYTQYF

j_call: TRBJ2-5
v_call: TRBV18
d_call: NA
clone_size: NA
cdr3_nt: TGTGCCAGCTCAACTTACCAAGAGACCCAGTACTTC
cdr3_aa: CASSTYQETQYF

j_call: TRBJ1-6
v_call: TRBV6-6
d_call: NA
clone_size: NA
cdr3_nt: TGTGCCAGCAGTACCGGACAAGTATCACCCCTCCACTTT
cdr3_aa: CASSTGQVSPLHF

j_call: TRBJ1-1
v_call: TRBV6-6
d_call: NA
clone_size: NA
cdr3_nt: TGTGCCAGCAGTTACTCGGAGACTGAAGCTTTCTTT
cdr3_aa: CASSYSETEAFF

j_call: TRBJ2-5
v_call: TRBV30
d_call: NA
clone_size: once
cdr3_nt: TGTGCCTGGAGTGTTTTGGGCTACACCGCCCAGTACTTC
cdr3_aa: CAWSVLGYTAQYF

j_call: TRBJ2-3
v_call: TRBV10-1
d_call: TRBD2
clone_size: NA
cdr3_nt: TGCGCCAGCAGTTTAGCGGGAAGCACAGATACGCAGTATTTT
cdr3_aa: CASSLAGSTDTQYF

j_call: TRBJ2-7
v_call: TRBV12-5
d_call: NA
clone_size: NA
cdr3_nt: TGTGCTAGTGGCGCCACAGGGGACTCTCAAGAGCAGTACTTC
cdr3_aa: CASGATGDSQEQYF